The 26 T cell receptor beta chains listed next were all sequenced from one sample in a study of T cells in Graves' hyperthyroidism and ophthalmopathy. RNA transcripts yielded amplified TCR beta CDR3 regions. The HTBI primer set drove a first-round RT-PCR of the TCR CDR3. TCRdb processed the multiplex PCR reads anew with MiXCR; each CDR3 protein has one entry. The sample consists of 370,000 or so distinct CDR3 sequences, roughly 25% of them appearing once. The sample taken for sequencing was blood. The receptors were sampled from a man aged 45-65 years with Graves' hyperthyroidism.

On this clonotype: The junction departs from germline at one end; a sequencing error may be responsible. The gene calls are TRBV18 and TRBJ1-2; maybe TRBD1 (5 bases). CDR3 length: 13 residues. Per the germline V gene, CDR1 is KGHSH and CDR2 is LQKENI. CDR3 nucleotides: TGTGCCAGCTCAGGGACCCGTGGCTATGGCCACACCTTC. Translating it yields CASSGTRGYGHTF. Variable domain in full (rest from reference TRBV18 and TRBJ1-2): NAGVMQNPRHLVRRRGQEARLRCSPMKGHSHVYWYRQLPEEGLKFMVYLQKENIIDESGMPKERFSAEFPKEGPSILRIQQVVRGDSAAYFCASSGTRGYGHTFGSGTRLTVV.

This clonotype was seen only a few times. The CDR3 DNA sequence: TGCAGCGTTGGATATCGGCGGAACCAAGAGACCCAGTACTTC. Residues: CSVGYRRNQETQYF. V is TRBV29-1 and J is TRBJ2-5; D uncertain. The germline V and J ends were trimmed by 4 bases and 0 bases, with 12 bases remaining between them. This CDR3 is built from 14 residues. CDR1 and CDR2 (germline): SQVTM, ANQGSEA. The complete variable domain, with remaining parts taken from reference TRBV29-1 and TRBJ2-5, reads SAVISQKPSRDICQRGTSLTIQCQVDSQVTMMFWYRQQPGQSLTLIATANQGSEATYESGFVIDKFPISRPNLTFSTLTVSNMSPEDSSIYLCSVGYRRNQETQYFGPGTRLLVL.

The chain combines TRBV28 with TRBJ2-2; 7 nucleotides agree with TRBD2. Germline CDR1 and CDR2: MDHEN and SYDVKM. Losses at the gene ends were 5 bases for V and 6 bases for J; bases not matched to a gene: 9. The CDR3 runs to 15 residues. CDR3 loop: CASSGWEGPPGELFF. CDR3 nucleotide sequence: TGTGCCAGCAGTGGGTGGGAGGGCCCTCCCGGGGAGCTGTTTTTT. The full variable domain, completed using reference TRBV28 and TRBJ2-2, is DVKVTQSSRYLVKRTGEKVFLECVQDMDHENMFWYRQDPGLGLRLIYFSYDVKMKEKGDIPEGYSVSREKKERFSLILESASTNQTSMYLCASSGWEGPPGELFFGEGSRLTVL.

This clonotype was observed a few times. This chain links TRBV11-3 with TRBJ2-1, with a possible D match to TRBD2 (6 bases). This CDR3 has 13 residues. Germline V gene sequence: CDR1 SGHNT, CDR2 YENEEA. The V gene lost 5 bases and the J gene lost 11 bases, with 16 bases spanning the gap. The DNA of the CDR3 is TGTGCCAGCAGCAACACCGGGACTCACAAGCAGTTCTTC. Translated, it gives CASSNTGTHKQFF.

This clonotype was found a few times. This chain links TRBV27 with TRBJ1-2; D call uncertain. In germline, CDR1 is MNHEY, CDR2 SMNVEV (reference sequence). Trimming pared 5 bases from V and 1 base from J, leaving 2 bases between. CDR3 size: 11 residues. The DNA of the CDR3 is TGTGCCAGCAGTGATAACTATGGCTACACCTTC. Translated, it gives CASSDNYGYTF.

This sequence joins TRBV19 and TRBJ1-1; tentatively, D is TRBD1 (5 bases). The V and J ends lost 7 bases and 3 bases respectively, with 18 bases between them. Germline V gene lookup returns CDR1 LNHDA and CDR2 SQIVND (reference sequence). The CDR3 has 15 amino acids. The chain's CDR3 is CASMRDASGDTEAFF. In DNA form, the CDR3 reads TGTGCCAGTATGCGGGACGCCTCAGGAGACACTGAAGCTTTCTTT.

The chain carries TRBV7-2 and TRBJ2-7; 11 bases agree with TRBD2. The trim removed 4 bases at V and 4 bases at J, leaving 6 bases unmatched. Per germline, CDR1 SGHTA and CDR2 FQGNSA. The CDR3 is 15 residues long. The CDR3 DNA reads TGTGCCAGCAGCTCTAGCGGGACTAGCGGATACGAGCAGTACTTC. Encoded protein: CASSSSGTSGYEQYF. Full variable domain (outside the CDR3, taken from reference TRBV7-2 and TRBJ2-7): GAGVSQSPSNKVTEKGKDVELRCDPISGHTALYWYRQSLGQGLEFLIYFQGNSAPDKSGLPSDRFSAERTGGSVSTLTIQRTQQEDSAVYLCASSSSGTSGYEQYFGPGTRLTVT.

This clonotype was counted at least ten times. The chain is built from TRBV2 and TRBJ2-7, with D uncertain. Trimming left V 6 bases short and J 2 bases short, with 5 bases between. CDR3 length equals 11 residues. Germline CDR1 is SNHLY and CDR2 is FYNNEI. The CDR3 DNA sequence: TGTGCCAGCAGCGCCGCCTACGAGCAGTACTTC. The encoded protein is CASSAAYEQYF.

Comment on this clonotype: Mismatch with germline at one junction end may stem from a read error. This sequence joins TRBV2 and TRBJ2-7, with D maybe TRBD2 (5 bases). The CDR3 covers 15 residues. CDR1 is SNHLY, CDR2 FYNNEI, per germline. CDR3 nucleotide sequence: TGTGCCAGCAGTCTTGAAGCGGAGCCCATCTACGAGCGGTACTTC. Encoded protein: CASSLEAEPIYERYF.

This chain uses TRBV25-1 with TRBJ2-2; D gene unclear. In germline, CDR1 is MGHDK, CDR2 SYGVNS. The V end was cut by 6 bases, the J end by 4 bases, with 12 bases between. There are 14 residues in the CDR3. CDR3 in DNA: TGTGCCAGCAGCAGTTGGCGGACCACCGGGGAGCTGTTTTTT. Protein: CASSSWRTTGELFF.

This clonotype was detected only a few times. The V gene is TRBV15, the J gene TRBJ2-7; a possible D gene is TRBD2 (6 bases). V was pared by 0 bases and J by 3 bases, with 12 bases between. The CDR3 spans 15 residues. From germline, CDR1 is LNHNV and CDR2 YYDKDF (reference sequence). The DNA of the CDR3 is TGTGCCACCAGCAGAGAGACGGGACTTGGCTACGAGCAGTACTTC. Protein product: CATSRETGLGYEQYF. Looking up the rest from reference TRBV15 and TRBJ2-7 gives the full variable domain: DAMVIQNPRYQVTQFGKPVTLSCSQTLNHNVMYWYQQKSSQAPKLLFHYYDKDFNNEADTPDNFQSRRPNTSFCFLDIRSPGLGDTAMYLCATSRETGLGYEQYFGPGTRLTVT.

This clonotype was picked up a small number of times. The chain carries TRBV3-1 and TRBJ2-1; no clear D. V was cut by 1 base and J by 5 bases, with 15 bases left in between. Germline CDR1 is LGHDT and CDR2 is YNNKEL (reference sequence). The CDR3 spans 16 residues. The chain's CDR3 is CASSQGLRTVNNEQFF. The CDR3 DNA reads as TGTGCCAGCAGCCAAGGTCTGAGAACTGTCAACAATGAGCAGTTCTTC.

The V and J genes are TRBV7-8 and TRBJ2-2; maybe TRBD2 (6 bases). The CDR3 runs 17 residues. V was pared by 2 bases and J by 4 bases, with 17 bases between. Germline CDR1 SGHVS, CDR2 FQNEAQ. CDR3 bases: TGTGCCAGCAGCTTACGGGTTCTCGCGGGATCCACCGGGGAGCTGTTTTTT. The encoded protein is CASSLRVLAGSTGELFF.

This clonotype was observed a few times. The chain combines TRBV6-1 with TRBJ1-2; 8 nucleotides align to TRBD1. The CDR3 is 12 residues long. CDR1 is MNHNS, CDR2 SASEGT, per germline. With 5 bases clipped from V and 7 bases from J, the junction kept 3 bases outside the gene matches. CDR3: CASSHTGGGYTF. Here the CDR3 DNA reads TGTGCCAGCAGTCACACAGGGGGTGGCTACACCTTC.

This clonotype was seen more than once but under ten times. The V call is TRBV28, the J call TRBJ1-2, with D tentatively TRBD1 (6 bases). The V gene's germline CDR1 is MDHEN and CDR2 SYDVKM. V lost 6 bases and J 8 bases, leaving 13 bases between the germline ends. The CDR3 runs 12 residues. Written as DNA, the CDR3 is TGTGCCAGCAGCATACAGGGATTCGGCTACACCTTC. Amino acids: CASSIQGFGYTF.

The chain employs TRBV9 and TRBJ1-2; no clear D gene. V lost 1 base and J 0 bases, leaving 4 bases between the germline ends. This CDR3 comprises 13 residues. In germline, CDR1 is SGDLS, CDR2 YYNGEE. Here the CDR3 DNA reads TGTGCCAGCAGCGTAAACCCTAACTATGGCTACACCTTC. Protein sequence: CASSVNPNYGYTF.

This chain uses TRBV5-1 with TRBJ2-1; D remains unclear. This CDR3 spans 13 amino acids. Germline assignment: CDR1 SGHRS and CDR2 YFSETQ. Trimming cost V 6 bases and J 4 bases, with 11 bases left between them. The chain's CDR3 is CASTDPRYNEQFF. CDR3 in DNA: TGCGCCAGCACCGACCCTAGGTACAATGAGCAGTTCTTC.

This clonotype was counted many times. The chain uses TRBV11-1 and TRBJ2-7, with D maybe TRBD2 (6 bases). In germline, CDR1 is SGHAT, CDR2 FQDESV (reference sequence). V dropped 5 bases and J dropped 3 bases, with 11 bases sitting between them. CDR3 length: 13 residues. CDR3 coding DNA: TGTGCCAGCAGCAACCAGCGGGTCTACGAGCAGTACTTC. Protein product: CASSNQRVYEQYF.

As to this clonotype: Compared with germline, one end of the junction differs, possibly owing to a read error. V is TRBV2 and J is TRBJ2-2, with D possibly matching TRBD2 (5 bases). Looked up from germline, CDR1 is SNHLY and CDR2 is FYNNEI. The length of the CDR3 is 14 residues. The CDR3 is CASRGNGNTGEPFF. The CDR3 nucleotides are TGTGCCAGCAGAGGTAACGGGAACACCGGGGAGCCGTTTTTT.

The chain is built from TRBV5-1 and TRBJ1-4; weak D call: TRBD1 (5 bases). Per germline, CDR1 SGHRS and CDR2 YFSETQ. The V end was cut by 5 bases, the J end by 0 bases, with 8 bases between. This CDR3 contains 14 residues. The CDR3 DNA is TGCGCCAGCAGAGAGGGGACAACTAATGAAAAACTGTTTTTT. Residues: CASREGTTNEKLFF. Combining the CDR3 with reference TRBV5-1 and TRBJ1-4 gives the whole variable domain KAGVTQTPRYLIKTRGQQVTLSCSPISGHRSVSWYQQTPGQGLQFLFEYFSETQRNKGNFPGRFSGRQFSNSRSEMNVSTLELGDSALYLCASREGTTNEKLFFGSGTQLSVL.

V usage is TRBV20-1 and J usage is TRBJ2-5; 14 bases are a match to TRBD2. The junction had 10 bases not matched to a gene; V was cut back by 6 bases and J by 4 bases. CDR3 size: 16 residues. Germline V gene data show CDR1 as DFQATT and CDR2 as SNEGSKA (reference sequence). CDR3 amino acids: CSAGGTSGRFRETQYF. The CDR3 region has the DNA TGCAGTGCGGGCGGGACTAGCGGGAGATTTAGAGAGACCCAGTACTTC.

This chain joins TRBV11-3 and TRBJ2-1; D remains unclear. The CDR3 sequence is 12 residues long. Trimming took 8 bases from V and 5 from J, leaving 10 bases between them. From germline, CDR1 is SGHNT and CDR2 YENEEA. The CDR3 region has the DNA TGTGCCAGCTCTTCTAACCACAATGAGCAGTTCTTC. Amino acids: CASSSNHNEQFF.

CDR3 DNA: TGTGCCAGCAGCCTTCAACTAGGGTACTACGAGCAGTACTTC. Protein: CASSLQLGYYEQYF. The rearrangement joins TRBV7-2 to TRBJ2-7; TRBD2 might be the D (5 bases). The V end was cut by 5 bases, the J end by 3 bases, with 14 bases between. Germline V gives CDR1 SGHTA, CDR2 FQGNSA. The CDR3 has 14 amino acids. Full variable domain (outside the CDR3, taken from reference TRBV7-2 and TRBJ2-7): GAGVSQSPSNKVTEKGKDVELRCDPISGHTALYWYRQSLGQGLEFLIYFQGNSAPDKSGLPSDRFSAERTGGSVSTLTIQRTQQEDSAVYLCASSLQLGYYEQYFGPGTRLTVT.

This clonotype showed up just a few times. The genes are TRBV2 and TRBJ2-1; 7 bases align to TRBD2. Germline CDR1 reads SNHLY; CDR2 reads FYNNEI. The CDR3 totals 15 residues. V dropped 6 bases and J dropped 9; count of bases not matched to a gene: 14. The CDR3 DNA is TGTGCCAGCAGCGCTCGGGCGGGAGATCTTTTTGAGCAGTTCTTC. Translated: CASSARAGDLFEQFF.

As concerns this clonotype: Germline and junction disagree at one end, which may indicate a read error. The chain couples TRBV6-1 to TRBJ2-1, with 12 bases matching TRBD2. Germline V gene sequence: CDR1 MNHNS, CDR2 SASEGT. CDR3 length: 16 amino acids. This CDR3 is CASSEGLAGPYNEQFF. CDR3 bases: TGTGCCAGCAGCGAAGGACTAGCGGGACCCTACAATGAGCAGTTCTTC.

J is TRBJ2-1 and V is TRBV5-1, with 12 bases that match TRBD2. With V trimmed by 5 bases and J by 9 bases, 6 bases remained unmatched. The CDR3 covers 14 residues. Germline V lookup: CDR1 SGHRS, CDR2 YFSETQ. The CDR3 DNA reads as TGCGCCAGCAGACCTAGCGGGAGGGCCGGTGAGCAGTTCTTC. Translating gives CASRPSGRAGEQFF.